This T cell receptor beta chain was sequenced during a study of blood T cell repertoires in COVID-19. Study information: The origin of the acute and convalescent COVID-19 samples was the United States, Italy and Spain. In each case, the material was cDNA or gDNA derived from T cells, B-cell-depleted T cells, or PBMCs.

In the original analysis: Cell counts per sample came from amplifying reference gene primers. Repertoires were generated with immunoSEQ multiplex PCR, while TCRdb's copy carries only in-frame clones and drops some. V, J and clone size were drawn from that table, and D and trimming were deduced from the DNA. The sample contains under 200,000 clones, about 85% of which appear only once. Seattle patient enrollment occurred during active infection, with longitudinal follow-up thereafter. The CDR3 is 16 residues long. The germline gives CDR1 KGHSH, CDR2 LQKENI. V gave up 1 base and J gave up 4 bases; unmatched junction bases: 4. This clone was seen a few times.

This sequence was found in a woman aged 45-60 years with COVID-19, enrolled during active disease. J is TRBJ2-6 and V is TRBV18; 7 bases are a match to TRBD1. Sequenced: peripheral blood. The CDR3 spells CASSPLRGPGANVLTF. The CDR3 region has the DNA TGTGCCAGCTCACCACTAAGGGGGCCGGGGGCCAACGTCCTGACTTTC.